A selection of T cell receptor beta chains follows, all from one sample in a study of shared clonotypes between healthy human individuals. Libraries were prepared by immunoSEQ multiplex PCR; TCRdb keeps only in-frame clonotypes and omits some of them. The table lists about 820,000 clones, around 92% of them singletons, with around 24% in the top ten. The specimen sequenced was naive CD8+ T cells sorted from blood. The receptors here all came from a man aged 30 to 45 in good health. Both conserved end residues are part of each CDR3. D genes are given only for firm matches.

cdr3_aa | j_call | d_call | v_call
CASSFWGSNQPQHF | TRBJ1-5 | . | TRBV13
CASRGTSGRADPGELFF | TRBJ2-2 | TRBD2 | TRBV7-6
CASSLALAGADEQYF | TRBJ2-7 | TRBD2 | TRBV7-2
CASSYDLKSSYEQYF | TRBJ2-7 | . | TRBV7-9
CASSQDAGQRNTEAFF | TRBJ1-1 | . | TRBV4-1
CASSLTLGTDYGYTF | TRBJ1-2 | . | TRBV4-1
CASSPGTHNEQFF | TRBJ2-1 | . | TRBV7-9
CATSRDRTSGREEQYF | TRBJ2-7 | TRBD2 | TRBV15
CASSGTGTSGSHEQYF | TRBJ2-7 | TRBD2 | TRBV11-2
CASSLQGKGSGANVLTF | TRBJ2-6 | . | TRBV5-5
CASSTLTNSSYNEQFF | TRBJ2-1 | . | TRBV7-3
CASSRTRGARAYEQYF | TRBJ2-7 | . | TRBV7-9
CASSLAGNTEAFF | TRBJ1-1 | . | TRBV11-3
CASSPTPSHPSLTVRNTEAFF | TRBJ1-1 | . | TRBV27
CASSEADRQTDTQYF | TRBJ2-3 | . | TRBV2
CASSSPVNLTGRKERDTQYF | TRBJ2-3 | . | TRBV5-1
CASSYYREFNEQFF | TRBJ2-1 | . | TRBV6-5
CASSDPGQRATNEKLFF | TRBJ1-4 | TRBD1 | TRBV10-2
CASSQLYLAKNIQYF | TRBJ2-4 | . | TRBV4-1
CATRSLNSFEKLFF | TRBJ1-4 | . | TRBV27
CASSLGGYQPQHF | TRBJ1-5 | . | TRBV7-6
CASSEVRGRTDTQYF | TRBJ2-3 | . | TRBV6-1
CASSETEIAGNTIYF | TRBJ1-3 | . | TRBV19
CASSQYAGTIPNEQFF | TRBJ2-1 | TRBD2 | TRBV4-3
CASSLLTSGIRWGDTQYF | TRBJ2-3 | TRBD2 | TRBV5-4
CASSLVWPEHTGELFF | TRBJ2-2 | . | TRBV7-9
CASSSFRRNQPQHF | TRBJ1-5 | . | TRBV5-1
CASSQTGGKDYGYTF | TRBJ1-2 | TRBD1 | TRBV7-2
CASSVSKSLDRANTGELFF | TRBJ2-2 | TRBD1 | TRBV9
CASSGRIDYGYTF | TRBJ1-2 | . | TRBV2
CASSHPAGGLNEQFF | TRBJ2-1 | TRBD2 | TRBV11-2
CASSVGASGTRNEQFF | TRBJ2-1 | TRBD2 | TRBV9
CASSHGQGGTYEQYF | TRBJ2-7 | TRBD1 | TRBV4-1
CASSQDPTLGEKLFF | TRBJ1-4 | . | TRBV14
CASSPTLSSTDTQYF | TRBJ2-3 | . | TRBV7-6
CASSLPGRTGYTF | TRBJ1-2 | . | TRBV6-6
CASSPLLAGVNYNEQFF | TRBJ2-1 | TRBD2 | TRBV7-6
CASSRRGLRDGYTF | TRBJ1-2 | . | TRBV4-3
CASSRGQGYTGELFF | TRBJ2-2 | TRBD1 | TRBV11-2
CSVATRGRATGELFF | TRBJ2-2 | TRBD2 | TRBV29-1
CASSTTGGDGYTF | TRBJ1-2 | TRBD1 | TRBV28
CASRGFSYEQYF | TRBJ2-7 | . | TRBV7-9